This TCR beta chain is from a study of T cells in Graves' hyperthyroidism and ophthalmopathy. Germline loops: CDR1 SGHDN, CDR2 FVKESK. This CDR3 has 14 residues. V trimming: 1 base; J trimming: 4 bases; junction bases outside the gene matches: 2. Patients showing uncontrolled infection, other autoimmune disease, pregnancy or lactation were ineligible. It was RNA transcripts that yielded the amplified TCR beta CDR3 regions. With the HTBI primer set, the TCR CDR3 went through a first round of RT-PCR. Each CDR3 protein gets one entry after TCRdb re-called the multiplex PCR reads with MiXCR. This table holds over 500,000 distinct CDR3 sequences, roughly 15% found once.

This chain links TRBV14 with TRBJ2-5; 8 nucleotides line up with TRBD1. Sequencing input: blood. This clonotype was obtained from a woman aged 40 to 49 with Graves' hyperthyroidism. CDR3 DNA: TGTGCCAGCAGCCAAGTTGGACAGGGAGAGACCCAGTACTTC. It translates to CASSQVGQGETQYF. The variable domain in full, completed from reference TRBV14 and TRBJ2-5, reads EAGVTQFPSHSVIEKGQTVTLRCDPISGHDNLYWYRRVMGKEIKFLLHFVKESKQDESGMPNNRFLAERTGGTYSTLKVQPAELEDSGVYFCASSQVGQGETQYFGPGTRLLVL.